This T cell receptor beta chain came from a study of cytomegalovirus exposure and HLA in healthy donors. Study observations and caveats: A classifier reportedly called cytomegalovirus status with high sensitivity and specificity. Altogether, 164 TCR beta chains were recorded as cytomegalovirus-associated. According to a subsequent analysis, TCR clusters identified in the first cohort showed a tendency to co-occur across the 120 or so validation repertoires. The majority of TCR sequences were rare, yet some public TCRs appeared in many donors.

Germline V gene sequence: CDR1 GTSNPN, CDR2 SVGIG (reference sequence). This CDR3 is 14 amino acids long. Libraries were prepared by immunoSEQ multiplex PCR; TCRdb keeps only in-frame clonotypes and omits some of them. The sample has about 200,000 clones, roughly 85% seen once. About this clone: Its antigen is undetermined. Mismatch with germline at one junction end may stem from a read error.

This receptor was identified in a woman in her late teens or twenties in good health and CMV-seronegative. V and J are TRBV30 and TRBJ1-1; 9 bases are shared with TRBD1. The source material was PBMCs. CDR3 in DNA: TGTGCTTGGAACACAGGGGACAGGGTCACTGAAGCTTTCTTT. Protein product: CAWNTGDRVTEAFF.